Listed here are 14 T cell receptor beta chains from one sample, sequenced in a study of T cells in Graves' hyperthyroidism and ophthalmopathy. The CDR3 regions of TCR beta were amplified from RNA transcripts. The HTBI primer set drove a first-round RT-PCR of the TCR CDR3. In TCRdb, the multiplex PCR reads were re-called with MiXCR into one record per CDR3 protein. The table shows about 610,000 distinct CDR3 sequences, with roughly 15% occurring only once. Sequenced: blood. All receptors come from a middle-aged woman with Graves' ophthalmopathy.

Only a few counts were recorded for this clonotype. The rearrangement links TRBV19 to TRBJ2-2; D might be TRBD1 (6 bases). The CDR3 covers 15 residues. The V end lost 5 bases, the J end lost 4 bases, and 14 bases lay between the germline ends. Germline CDR1 reads LNHDA; CDR2 reads SQIVND (reference sequence). The chain's CDR3 is CASSPLEGGTGELFF. In DNA, the CDR3 is TGTGCCAGTAGTCCCCTAGAAGGGGGCACCGGGGAGCTGTTTTTT.

There are many counts of this clonotype. The chain combines TRBV28 with TRBJ2-7, with 8 bases that match TRBD1. The ends lost 3 bases at V and 3 bases at J; junction bases unmatched: 7. This CDR3 is built from 15 residues. Germline V gene sequence: CDR1 MDHEN, CDR2 SYDVKM. The CDR3 loop reads CASSFSGQGLYEQYF. The DNA of the CDR3 is TGTGCCAGCAGTTTTAGTGGACAGGGACTCTACGAGCAGTACTTC.

This chain joins TRBV3-1 and TRBJ2-1; D ambiguous. The germline gives CDR1 LGHDT, CDR2 YNNKEL (reference sequence). The V end lost 4 bases, the J end lost 8 bases, and 9 bases lay between the germline ends. This CDR3 has 12 residues. CDR3 nucleotides: TGTGCCAGCAGCCCGACCCCCTATGAGCAGTTCTTC. Residues: CASSPTPYEQFF.

Only a few counts were recorded for this clonotype. V gene TRBV4-1 combines with J gene TRBJ2-2; D uncertain. Trimming removed 0 bases at V and 4 bases at J, with 12 bases between. CDR3 size: 16 residues. The germline V gene has CDR1 MGHRA and CDR2 YSYEKL. CDR3 amino acids: CASSQDPSPTTGELFF. CDR3 in DNA: TGCGCCAGCAGCCAAGATCCTTCACCAACCACCGGGGAGCTGTTTTTT.

At least ten counts were recorded for this clonotype. The chain couples TRBV4-1 to TRBJ2-5, with TRBD2 matching over 7 bases. The V segment lost 0 bases and the J segment 4 bases; nucleotides outside the gene matches: 11. The CDR3 length is 17 residues. Germline CDR1 reads MGHRA; CDR2 reads YSYEKL. CDR3 in amino acids: CASSQDVEREVTETQYF. The CDR3 DNA follows: TGCGCCAGCAGCCAAGATGTAGAACGGGAGGTTACAGAGACCCAGTACTTC.

This clonotype was counted a few times. The V and J genes are TRBV4-2 and TRBJ1-2; 7 bases align to TRBD1. The CDR3 is 14 residues long. V shed 4 bases and J 7 bases; nucleotides not matched to a gene: 9. Per germline, CDR1 LGHNA and CDR2 YNFKEQ. The CDR3 sequence: CASSLSTGASGYTF. The CDR3 nucleotides read TGTGCCAGCAGCCTATCCACAGGGGCAAGTGGCTACACCTTC.

The table lists this clonotype with many counts. This chain uses TRBV7-2 with TRBJ1-3; 7 bases fit TRBD1. After removal of 5 bases from V and 2 bases from J, the junction contained 6 bases not matched to a gene. The length of the CDR3 is 15 residues. Germline-derived CDR1 and CDR2 are SGHTA and FQGNSA. DNA for the CDR3: TGTGCCAGCAGCGCCTGGGGACAGCCTGGAAACACCATATATTTT. Translated: CASSAWGQPGNTIYF.

This clonotype was seen repeatedly, ten times or more. J is TRBJ1-5 and V is TRBV28; D uncertain. Between the trimmed V and J ends, which lost 8 bases and 7 bases, there was a span of 12 bases. This CDR3 region has 12 residues. Germline loops: CDR1 MDHEN, CDR2 SYDVKM. CDR3 loop: CASCISPQPQHF. As DNA, the CDR3 is TGTGCCAGCTGTATTTCGCCCCAGCCCCAGCATTTT.

The CDR3 loop reads CASSLQWGHENTIYF. CDR3 in DNA: TGCGCCAGCAGCCTCCAGTGGGGACACGAAAACACCATATATTTT. The chain has TRBV5-1 and TRBJ1-3, with D maybe TRBD1 (6 bases). V gave up 4 bases and J gave up 6 bases, with 17 bases separating them. Germline V CDR1 and CDR2: SGHRS, YFSETQ. The CDR3 is 15 residues long.

At least ten counts were recorded for this clonotype. J is TRBJ2-7 and V is TRBV6-5; possibly TRBD2 for D (5 bases). The CDR3 length is 13 residues. V was shortened by 7 bases and J by 3 bases, with 13 bases between the two germline ends. CDR1 and CDR2 from the germline V gene are MNHEY and SVGAGI. CDR3 DNA: TGTGCCAGCACGGGAACGGAAGACTACGAGCAGTACTTC. Translation: CASTGTEDYEQYF.

The chain combines TRBV7-8 with TRBJ2-7, with TRBD1 identical over 9 bases. The CDR3 length is 15 residues. In germline, CDR1 is SGHVS, CDR2 FQNEAQ. The trim removed 5 bases at V and 3 bases at J, leaving 8 bases unmatched. The CDR3 DNA follows: TGTGCCAGCAGCGGACGTAAGGGACAGGGCTACGAGCAGTACTTC. Encoded protein: CASSGRKGQGYEQYF.

This clonotype was seen a few times. The V call is TRBV7-3, the J call TRBJ2-3, with 10 bases lining up with TRBD1. Unmatched junction bases numbered 3, after V lost 3 bases and J lost 9 bases. The length of the CDR3 is 13 residues. Germline CDR1 and CDR2: SGHTA and FQGTGA. The DNA of the CDR3 is TGTGCCAGCAGCTTTGACAGGGGGCGAACGCAGTATTTT. It translates to CASSFDRGRTQYF.

There are many counts of this clonotype. The V and J genes are TRBV28 and TRBJ2-5; D ambiguous. CDR3 length: 14 amino acids. Trimming stripped 2 bases from V and 0 bases from J, with 7 bases between. CDR1 is MDHEN, CDR2 SYDVKM, per germline. CDR3 nucleotide sequence: TGTGCCAGCAGTTTAGAGCAGTACCAAGAGACCCAGTACTTC. The encoded protein is CASSLEQYQETQYF. Supplemented by reference TRBV28 and TRBJ2-5, the full variable domain reads DVKVTQSSRYLVKRTGEKVFLECVQDMDHENMFWYRQDPGLGLRLIYFSYDVKMKEKGDIPEGYSVSREKKERFSLILESASTNQTSMYLCASSLEQYQETQYFGPGTRLLVL.

In this sample, this clonotype turned up many times. This rearrangement joins TRBV4-2 to TRBJ2-2; D is possibly TRBD2 (6 bases). V was trimmed by 0 bases and J by 2 bases, leaving 13 bases between them. CDR1 and CDR2 (germline): LGHNA, YNFKEQ. This CDR3 is built from 17 residues. This CDR3 reads CASSQDPAGINTGELFF. The CDR3 DNA follows: TGTGCCAGCAGCCAAGACCCGGCGGGAATTAACACCGGGGAGCTGTTTTTT.